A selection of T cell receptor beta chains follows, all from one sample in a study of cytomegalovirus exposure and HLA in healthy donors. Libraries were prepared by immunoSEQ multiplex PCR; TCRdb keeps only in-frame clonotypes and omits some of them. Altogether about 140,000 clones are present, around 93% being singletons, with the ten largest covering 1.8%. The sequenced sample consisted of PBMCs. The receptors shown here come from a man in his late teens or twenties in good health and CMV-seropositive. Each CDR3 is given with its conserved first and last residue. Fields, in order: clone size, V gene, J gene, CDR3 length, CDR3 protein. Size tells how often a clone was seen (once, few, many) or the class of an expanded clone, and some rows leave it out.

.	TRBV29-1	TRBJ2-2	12	CSVNSNTGELFF
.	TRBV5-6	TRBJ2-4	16	CASSLLAGGHKNIQYF
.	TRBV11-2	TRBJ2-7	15	CASSPSGGRTYEQYF
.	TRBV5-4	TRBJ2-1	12	CASSTSSNEQFF
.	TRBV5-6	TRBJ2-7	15	CASSLSGRASYEQYF
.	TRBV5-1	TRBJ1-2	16	CASSLGQGKKRYGYTF
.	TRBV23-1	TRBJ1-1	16	CASSQSVGQRNTEAFF
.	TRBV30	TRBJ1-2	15	CAWSPPAGGANGYTF
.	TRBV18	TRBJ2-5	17	CASSPRTSGQFQETQYF
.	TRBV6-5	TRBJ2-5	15	CASSYSPGGRETQYF
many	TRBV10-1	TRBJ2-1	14	CASSNRDSPGEQFF
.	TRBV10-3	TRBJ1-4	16	CAISEQQGPGGEKLFF
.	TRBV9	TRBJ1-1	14	CASSPDMGNTEAFF
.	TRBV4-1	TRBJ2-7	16	CASSQSGGTGYYEQYF
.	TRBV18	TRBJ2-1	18	CASSPLGLAGGLSDEQFF
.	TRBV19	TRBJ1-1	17	CASGGRVTIHMNTEAFF
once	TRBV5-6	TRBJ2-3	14	CASSLGPRPDTQYF
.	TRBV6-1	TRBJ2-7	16	CASSESRGLAGDEQYF
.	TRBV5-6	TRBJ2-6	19	CASSESLEAARLWANVLTF
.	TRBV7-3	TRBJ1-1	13	CASSPRTGGEAFF
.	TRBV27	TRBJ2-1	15	CASRVPGAGYNEQFF
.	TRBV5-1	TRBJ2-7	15	CASSLSGQGLYEQYF
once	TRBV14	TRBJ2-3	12	CASSAGRDTQYF
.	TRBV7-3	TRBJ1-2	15	CASSSEVRLVYGYTF
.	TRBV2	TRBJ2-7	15	CASIQLRQFPPEQYF
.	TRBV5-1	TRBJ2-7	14	CASSFTTGSYEQYF
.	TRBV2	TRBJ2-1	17	CASSEALLGSGYDEQFF
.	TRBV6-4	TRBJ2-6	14	CASSGTGGANVLTF
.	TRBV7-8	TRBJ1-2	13	CASSLGAGYGYTF
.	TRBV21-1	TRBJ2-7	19	CASSKVRVGAGSRLYEQYF
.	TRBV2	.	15	CASSERGYSNQPQYF
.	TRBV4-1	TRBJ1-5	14	CASSQERSNQPQHF
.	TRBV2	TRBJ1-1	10	CASGGGEAFF
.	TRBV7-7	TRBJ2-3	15	CASSLASGATDTQYF
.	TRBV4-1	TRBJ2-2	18	CASSQPRTGLAGTGELFF
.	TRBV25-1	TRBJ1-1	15	CASSEYIGQGRGAFF
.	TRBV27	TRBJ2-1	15	CASSRTSGSYNEQFF
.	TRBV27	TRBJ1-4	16	CASSSTYRGVNEKLFF
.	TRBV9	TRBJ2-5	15	CASSVGNSRWETQYF
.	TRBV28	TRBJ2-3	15	CASTPGTGSTDTQYF
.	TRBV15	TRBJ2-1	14	CATSGGASYNEQFF